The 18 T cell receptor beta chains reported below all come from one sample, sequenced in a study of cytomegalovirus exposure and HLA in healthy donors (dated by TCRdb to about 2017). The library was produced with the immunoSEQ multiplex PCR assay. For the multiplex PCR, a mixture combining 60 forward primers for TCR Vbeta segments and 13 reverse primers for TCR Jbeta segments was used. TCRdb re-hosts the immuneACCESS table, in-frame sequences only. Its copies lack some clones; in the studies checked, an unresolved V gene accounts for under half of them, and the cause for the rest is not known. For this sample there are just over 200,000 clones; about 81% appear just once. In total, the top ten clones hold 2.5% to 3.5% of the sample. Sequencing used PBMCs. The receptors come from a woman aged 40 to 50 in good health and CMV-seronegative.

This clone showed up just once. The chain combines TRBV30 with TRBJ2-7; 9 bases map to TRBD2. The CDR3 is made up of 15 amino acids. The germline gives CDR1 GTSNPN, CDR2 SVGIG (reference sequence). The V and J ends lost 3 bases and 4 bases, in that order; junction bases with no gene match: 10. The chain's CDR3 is CAWRGPGGGAYEQYF. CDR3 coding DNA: TGTGCCTGGAGGGGGCCGGGCGGGGGGGCGTACGAGCAGTACTTC.

The CDR3 reads CASSVSGGTNYGYTF. For the CDR3, the DNA is TGTGCCAGCAGCGTATCCGGGGGGACTAACTATGGCTACACCTTC. This chain joins TRBV9 and TRBJ1-2, with TRBD1 as a possible D gene (5 bases). CDR3 size: 15 residues. V lost 1 base and J lost 0, with 10 bases in between. CDR1 SGDLS and CDR2 YYNGEE come from the germline V gene.

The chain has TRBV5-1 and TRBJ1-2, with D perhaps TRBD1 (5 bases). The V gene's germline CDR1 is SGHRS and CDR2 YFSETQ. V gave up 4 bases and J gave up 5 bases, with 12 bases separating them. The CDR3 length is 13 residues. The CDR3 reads CASSMQGSYGYTF. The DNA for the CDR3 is TGCGCCAGCAGCATGCAGGGAAGTTATGGCTACACCTTC. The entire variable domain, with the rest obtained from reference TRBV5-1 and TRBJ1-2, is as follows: KAGVTQTPRYLIKTRGQQVTLSCSPISGHRSVSWYQQTPGQGLQFLFEYFSETQRNKGNFPGRFSGRQFSNSRSEMNVSTLELGDSALYLCASSMQGSYGYTFGSGTRLTVV.

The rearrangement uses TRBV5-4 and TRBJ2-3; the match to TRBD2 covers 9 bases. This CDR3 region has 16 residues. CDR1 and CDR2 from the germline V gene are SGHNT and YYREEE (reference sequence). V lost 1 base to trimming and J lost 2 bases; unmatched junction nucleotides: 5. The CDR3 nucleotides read TGTGCCAGCAGCTTGCGACTAGCGGCTGACACAGATACGCAGTATTTT. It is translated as CASSLRLAADTDTQYF.

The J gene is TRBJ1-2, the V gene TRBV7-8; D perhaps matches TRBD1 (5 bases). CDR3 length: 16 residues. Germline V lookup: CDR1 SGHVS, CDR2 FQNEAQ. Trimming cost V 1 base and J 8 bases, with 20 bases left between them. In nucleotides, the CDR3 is TGTGCCAGCAGCTTAGTCGCAGTCAGGGATTATTCGGGCTACACCTTC. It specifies CASSLVAVRDYSGYTF.

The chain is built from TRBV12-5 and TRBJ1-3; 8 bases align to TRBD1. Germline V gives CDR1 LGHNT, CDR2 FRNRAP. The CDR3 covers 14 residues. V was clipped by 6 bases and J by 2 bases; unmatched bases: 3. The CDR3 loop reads CASGEQGAGNTIYF. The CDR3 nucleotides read TGTGCTAGTGGGGAACAGGGGGCTGGAAACACCATATATTTT.

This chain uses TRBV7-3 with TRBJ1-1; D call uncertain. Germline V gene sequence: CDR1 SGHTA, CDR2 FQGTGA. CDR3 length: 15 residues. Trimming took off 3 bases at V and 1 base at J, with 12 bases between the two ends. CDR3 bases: TGTGCCAGCAGCTTGGCCGTCGCGGGGAACACTGAAGCTTTCTTT. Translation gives CASSLAVAGNTEAFF.

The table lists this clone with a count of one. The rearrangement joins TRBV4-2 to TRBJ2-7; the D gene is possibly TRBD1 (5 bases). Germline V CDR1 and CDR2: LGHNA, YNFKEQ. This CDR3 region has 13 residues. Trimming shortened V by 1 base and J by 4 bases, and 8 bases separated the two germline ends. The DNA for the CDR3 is TGTGCCAGCAGCCAAGTAGGGGTGTACGAGCAGTACTTC. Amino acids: CASSQVGVYEQYF.

The CDR3 is CSARTSGRATDTQYF. DNA for the CDR3: TGCAGCGCCCGGACTAGCGGGAGGGCCACAGATACGCAGTATTTT. The rearrangement joins TRBV29-1 to TRBJ2-3, with 15 positions matching TRBD2. Germline CDR1 SQVTM, CDR2 ANQGSEA. With 7 bases clipped from V and 2 bases from J, the junction kept 4 bases outside the gene matches. The CDR3 sequence is 15 residues long.

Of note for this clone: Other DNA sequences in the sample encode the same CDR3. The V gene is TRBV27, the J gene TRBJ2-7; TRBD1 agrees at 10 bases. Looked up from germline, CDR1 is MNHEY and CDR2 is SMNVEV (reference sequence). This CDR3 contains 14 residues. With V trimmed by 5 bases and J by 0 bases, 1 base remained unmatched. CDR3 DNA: TGTGCCAGCAGTAGGACAGGGGGCTCCTACGAGCAGTACTTC. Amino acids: CASSRTGGSYEQYF.

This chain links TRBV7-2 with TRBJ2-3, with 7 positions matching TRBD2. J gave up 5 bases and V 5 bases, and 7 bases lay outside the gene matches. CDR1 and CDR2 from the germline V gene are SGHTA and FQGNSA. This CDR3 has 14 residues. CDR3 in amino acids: CASSGSAGVDTQYF. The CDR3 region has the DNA TGTGCCAGCAGCGGCTCGGCGGGAGTAGATACGCAGTATTTT.

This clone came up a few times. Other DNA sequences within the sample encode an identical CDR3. CDR3 residues: CASSVGGGGGSGELFF. Here the CDR3 DNA reads TGTGCCAGCAGCGTCGGTGGCGGGGGGGGGAGCGGGGAGCTGTTTTTT. The J gene is TRBJ2-2, the V gene TRBV9; TRBD2 matches at 9 bases. Germline V lookup: CDR1 SGDLS, CDR2 YYNGEE. Unmatched junction bases numbered 9, after V lost 2 bases and J lost 7 bases. The CDR3 runs 16 residues.

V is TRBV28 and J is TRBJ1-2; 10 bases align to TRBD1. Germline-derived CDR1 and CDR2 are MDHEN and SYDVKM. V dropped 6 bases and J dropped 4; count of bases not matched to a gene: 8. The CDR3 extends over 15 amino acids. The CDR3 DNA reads TGTGCCAGCAGCACCGGACAGGGGGGAATCTATGGCTACACCTTC. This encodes CASSTGQGGIYGYTF.

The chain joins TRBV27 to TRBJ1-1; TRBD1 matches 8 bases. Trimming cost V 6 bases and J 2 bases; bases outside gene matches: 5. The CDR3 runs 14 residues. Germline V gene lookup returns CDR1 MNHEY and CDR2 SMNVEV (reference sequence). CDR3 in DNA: TGTGCCAGCAGGGACGGACAGGGCAACACTGAAGCTTTCTTT. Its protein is CASRDGQGNTEAFF.

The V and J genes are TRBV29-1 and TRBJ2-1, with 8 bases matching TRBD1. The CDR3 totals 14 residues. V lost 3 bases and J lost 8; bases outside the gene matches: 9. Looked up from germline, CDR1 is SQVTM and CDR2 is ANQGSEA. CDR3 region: CSVDGQGARDEQFF. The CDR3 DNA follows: TGCAGCGTTGATGGGCAGGGGGCTAGGGATGAGCAGTTCTTC.

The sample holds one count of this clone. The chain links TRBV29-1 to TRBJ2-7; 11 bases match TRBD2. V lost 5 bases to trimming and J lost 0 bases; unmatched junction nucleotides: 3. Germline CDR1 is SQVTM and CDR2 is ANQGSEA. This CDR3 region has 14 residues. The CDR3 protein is CSVFTSGGSYEQYF. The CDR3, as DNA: TGCAGCGTTTTTACTAGCGGGGGCTCCTACGAGCAGTACTTC.

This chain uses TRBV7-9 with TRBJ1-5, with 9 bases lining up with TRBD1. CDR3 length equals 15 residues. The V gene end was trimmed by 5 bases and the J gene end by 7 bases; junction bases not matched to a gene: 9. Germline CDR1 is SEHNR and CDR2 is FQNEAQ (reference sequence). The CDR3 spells CASSPDRDRAQPQHF. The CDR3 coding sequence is TGTGCCAGCAGCCCCGACCGGGACAGGGCCCAGCCCCAGCATTTT.

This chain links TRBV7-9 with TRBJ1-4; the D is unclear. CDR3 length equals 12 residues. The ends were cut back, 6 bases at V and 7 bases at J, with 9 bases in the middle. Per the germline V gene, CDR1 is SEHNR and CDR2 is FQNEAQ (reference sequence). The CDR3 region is CASSSPVEKLFF. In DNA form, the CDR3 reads TGTGCCAGCAGTTCTCCGGTTGAAAAACTGTTTTTT.